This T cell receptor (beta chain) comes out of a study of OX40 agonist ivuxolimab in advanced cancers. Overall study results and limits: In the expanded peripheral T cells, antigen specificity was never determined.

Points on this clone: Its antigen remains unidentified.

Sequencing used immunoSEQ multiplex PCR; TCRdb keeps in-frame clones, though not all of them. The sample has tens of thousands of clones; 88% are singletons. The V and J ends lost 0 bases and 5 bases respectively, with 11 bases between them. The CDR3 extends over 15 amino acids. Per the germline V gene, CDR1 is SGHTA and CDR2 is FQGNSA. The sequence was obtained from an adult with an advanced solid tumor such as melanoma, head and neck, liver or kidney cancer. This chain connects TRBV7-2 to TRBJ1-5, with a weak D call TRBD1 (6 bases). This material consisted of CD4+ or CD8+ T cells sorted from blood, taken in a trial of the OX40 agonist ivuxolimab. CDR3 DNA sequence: TGTGCCAGCAGCTTAGCACGGGGGCTTCATCAGCCCCAGCATTTT. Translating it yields CASSLARGLHQPQHF.